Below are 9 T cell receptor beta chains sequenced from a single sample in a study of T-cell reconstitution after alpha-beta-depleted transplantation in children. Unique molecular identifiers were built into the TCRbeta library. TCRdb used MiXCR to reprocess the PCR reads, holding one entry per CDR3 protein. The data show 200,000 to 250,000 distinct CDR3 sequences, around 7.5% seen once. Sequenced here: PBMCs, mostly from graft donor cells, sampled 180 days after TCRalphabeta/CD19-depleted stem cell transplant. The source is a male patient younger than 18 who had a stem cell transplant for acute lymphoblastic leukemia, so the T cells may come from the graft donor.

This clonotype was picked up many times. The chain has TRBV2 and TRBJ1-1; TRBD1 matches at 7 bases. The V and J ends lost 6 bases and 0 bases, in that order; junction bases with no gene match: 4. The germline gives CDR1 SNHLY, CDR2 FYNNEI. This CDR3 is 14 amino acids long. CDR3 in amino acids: CASRWGQMNTEAFF. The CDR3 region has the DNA TGTGCCAGCAGATGGGGACAGATGAACACTGAAGCTTTCTTT.

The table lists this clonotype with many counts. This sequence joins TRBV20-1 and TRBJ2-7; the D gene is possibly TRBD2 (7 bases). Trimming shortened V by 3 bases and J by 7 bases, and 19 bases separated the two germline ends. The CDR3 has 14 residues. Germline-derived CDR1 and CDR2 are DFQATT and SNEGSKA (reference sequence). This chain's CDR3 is CSASQRAGAKEQYF. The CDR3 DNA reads TGCAGTGCTAGCCAGAGGGCGGGGGCGAAAGAGCAGTACTTC.

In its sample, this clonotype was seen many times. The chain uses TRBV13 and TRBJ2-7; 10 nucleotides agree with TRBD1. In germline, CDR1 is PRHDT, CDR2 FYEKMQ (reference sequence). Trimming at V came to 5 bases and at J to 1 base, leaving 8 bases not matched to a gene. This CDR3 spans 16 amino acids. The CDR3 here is CASSPHDRGLSYEQYF. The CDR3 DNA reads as TGTGCCAGCAGCCCCCACGACAGGGGGCTTTCCTACGAGCAGTACTTC.

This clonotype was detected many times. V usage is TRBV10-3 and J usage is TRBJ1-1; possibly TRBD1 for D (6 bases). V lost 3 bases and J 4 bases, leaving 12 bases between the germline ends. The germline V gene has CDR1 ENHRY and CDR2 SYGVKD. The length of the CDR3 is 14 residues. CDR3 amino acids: CAISELQGFTEAFF. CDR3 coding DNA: TGTGCCATCAGTGAACTTCAGGGGTTCACTGAAGCTTTCTTT.

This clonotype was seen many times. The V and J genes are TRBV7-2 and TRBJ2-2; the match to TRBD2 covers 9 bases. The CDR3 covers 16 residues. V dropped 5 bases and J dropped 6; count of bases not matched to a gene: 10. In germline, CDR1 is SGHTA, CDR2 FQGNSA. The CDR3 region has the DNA TGTGCCAGCAGCCCAAGGCGGGGGGGGGTAGCCGGGGAGCTGTTTTTT. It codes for CASSPRRGGVAGELFF.

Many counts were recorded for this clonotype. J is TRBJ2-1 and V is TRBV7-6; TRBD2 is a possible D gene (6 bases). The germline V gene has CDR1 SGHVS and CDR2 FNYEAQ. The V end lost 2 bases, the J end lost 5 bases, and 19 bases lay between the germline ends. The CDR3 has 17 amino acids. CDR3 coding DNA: TGTGCCAGCAGCTTACTAGCGTCACCCCTATTGCACAATGAGCAGTTCTTC. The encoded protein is CASSLLASPLLHNEQFF.

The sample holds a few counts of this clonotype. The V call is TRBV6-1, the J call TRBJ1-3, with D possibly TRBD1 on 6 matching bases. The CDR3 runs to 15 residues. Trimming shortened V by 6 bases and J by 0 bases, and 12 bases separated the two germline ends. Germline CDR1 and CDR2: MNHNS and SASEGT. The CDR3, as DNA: TGTGCCAGCAGAACCGGGACACTCTCTGGAAACACCATATATTTT. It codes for CASRTGTLSGNTIYF.

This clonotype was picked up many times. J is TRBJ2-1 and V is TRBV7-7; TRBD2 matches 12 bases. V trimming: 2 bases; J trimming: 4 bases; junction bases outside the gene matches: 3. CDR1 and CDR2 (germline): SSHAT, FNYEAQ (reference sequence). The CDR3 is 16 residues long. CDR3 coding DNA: TGTGCCAGCAGCTTAAGAACTAGCGGGGGGTACAATGAGCAGTTCTTC. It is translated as CASSLRTSGGYNEQFF.

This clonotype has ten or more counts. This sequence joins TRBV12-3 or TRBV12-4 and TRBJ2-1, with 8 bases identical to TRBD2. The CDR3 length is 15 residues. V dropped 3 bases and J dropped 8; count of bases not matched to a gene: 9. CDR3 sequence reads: CASSFAGGRMDEQFF. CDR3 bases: TGTGCCAGCAGTTTCGCGGGAGGAAGGATGGATGAGCAGTTCTTC.